This TCR beta chain is drawn from a study of blood T cell repertoires in COVID-19. Looked up from germline, CDR1 is LGHDT and CDR2 is YNNKEL (reference sequence). This CDR3 contains 14 residues. The germline V and J ends were trimmed by 2 bases and 0 bases, with 7 bases remaining between them. Measured with immunoSEQ multiplex PCR; TCRdb has only the in-frame clones, and not every one. The table includes about 410,000 clones, 86% detected once. The sequence was collected from a young woman with active or convalescent COVID-19. Source material: peripheral blood. The genes are TRBV3-1 (or the pseudogene TRBV3-2) and TRBJ2-5; no definite D call. The CDR3 protein is CASSQIQYQETQYF. DNA for the CDR3: TGTGCCAGCAGCCAAATCCAGTACCAAGAGACCCAGTACTTC.